Each of the 15 T cell receptor beta chains below was sequenced from the same sample in a study of blood T cells in healthy people across ages. Alongside a J-beta primer mix, a sample-barcoded 5' primer served in a second PCR lasting about 7 to 11 cycles. A single record per CDR3 protein comes from TCRdb applying MiXCR to the 5' RACE reads. There are about 1 million distinct CDR3 sequences in the sample; more than 35% occur only once, and 18% lies in the top ten. Sequenced input: blood. The receptors stem from a woman in her sixties in good health.

The chain combines TRBV9 with TRBJ2-5; 7 bases align to TRBD1. The end of the DNA fits TRBJ2-7 better, so the J call may be wrong. The CDR3 length is 14 residues. Germline CDR1 is SGDLS and CDR2 is YYNGEE. The CDR3 DNA follows: TGTGCCAGCAGCGTAGGGTACAGGGGATACGAGCAGTACTTC. Protein: CASSVGYRGYEQYF.

J is TRBJ1-2 and V is TRBV13; D is unclear. V lost 7 bases and J lost 8, with 14 bases in between. The CDR3 extends over 12 amino acids. CDR1 is PRHDT and CDR2 is FYEKMQ in the germline V gene (reference sequence). The CDR3 sequence: CASNSFGRGYTF. DNA of the CDR3: TGTGCCAGCAACTCCTTTGGCAGAGGCTACACCTTC.

This clonotype was seen ten or more times. This chain connects TRBV5-1 to TRBJ2-3, with a tentative D call TRBD1 (6 bases). The CDR3 has 14 amino acids. Trimming stripped 0 bases from V and 2 bases from J, with 7 bases between. CDR1 and CDR2 from the germline V gene are SGHRS and YFSETQ. The CDR3 loop reads CASSLDRATDTQYF. CDR3 DNA sequence: TGCGCCAGCAGCTTGGACAGGGCCACAGATACGCAGTATTTT.

DNA for the CDR3: TGCGCCAGCAGCCATCTGGCTAGCGGGAGCCAGGATACGCAGTATTTT. It codes for CASSHLASGSQDTQYF. This rearrangement joins TRBV4-1 to TRBJ2-3; 10 bases align to TRBD2. Germline V lookup: CDR1 MGHRA, CDR2 YSYEKL. The CDR3 has 16 amino acids. The J segment lost 6 bases and the V segment lost 3 bases, leaving 9 bases of the junction unmatched.

This chain uses TRBV9 with TRBJ2-5; 9 bases are a match to TRBD2. Looked up from germline, CDR1 is SGDLS and CDR2 is YYNGEE. The CDR3 has 16 amino acids. V lost 3 bases to trimming and J lost 1 base; unmatched junction nucleotides: 7. CDR3 sequence reads: CASSEGIAGVQETQYF. The CDR3 DNA sequence: TGTGCCAGCAGCGAGGGGATAGCGGGAGTCCAAGAGACCCAGTACTTC.

This chain links TRBV5-1 with TRBJ1-2; D perhaps matches TRBD1 (5 bases). From germline, CDR1 is SGHRS and CDR2 YFSETQ. V gave up 0 bases and J gave up 8 bases, with 14 bases separating them. The CDR3 consists of 14 residues. CDR3: CASSLVGVGRGYTF. CDR3 sequence (DNA): TGCGCCAGCAGCTTGGTAGGGGTCGGTAGGGGCTACACCTTC.

The rearrangement uses TRBV3-1 and TRBJ2-5; D might be TRBD1 or TRBD2, each matching 5 bases. The J call may not be correct, given that the DNA end is closer to TRBJ2-7. The CDR3 spans 14 residues. Germline V CDR1 and CDR2: LGHDT, YNNKEL (reference sequence). The CDR3 here is CASSQGHKGTEQYF. The CDR3 region has the DNA TGTGCCAGCAGCCAAGGCCACAAAGGGACCGAGCAGTACTTC.

This clonotype was recorded once. This chain joins TRBV20-1 and TRBJ2-3; 8 bases align to TRBD1. Germline V CDR1 and CDR2: DFQATT, SNEGSKA (reference sequence). V gave up 8 bases and J gave up 1 base; unmatched junction bases: 8. The CDR3 extends over 14 amino acids. CDR3 DNA sequence: TGCAGTCCTCCGGACAGGGTCGGCACAGATACGCAGTATTTT. Its translation: CSPPDRVGTDTQYF.

This chain links TRBV12-3 or TRBV12-4 with TRBJ2-4; tentative D call: TRBD1 (8 bases). V lost 2 bases to trimming and J lost 3 bases, with 17 bases between them. This CDR3 is 17 amino acids long. The CDR3 bases are TGTGCCAGCAGTTTATACAGGGGGGGTCAAGGCAAAAACATTCAGTACTTC. Protein sequence: CASSLYRGGQGKNIQYF.

This rearrangement joins TRBV4-2 to TRBJ2-7; 7 bases line up with TRBD2. Germline V gene data show CDR1 as LGHNA and CDR2 as YNFKEQ. CDR3 length equals 16 residues. The J segment lost 1 base and the V segment lost 0 bases, leaving 6 bases of the junction unmatched. The CDR3 sequence: CASSQEKRAGSYEQYF. DNA of the CDR3: TGTGCCAGCAGCCAAGAGAAGCGAGCGGGATCCTACGAGCAGTACTTC.

The V and J genes are TRBV5-6 and TRBJ2-3; TRBD1 is a possible D gene (5 bases). Germline V gene data show CDR1 as SGHDT and CDR2 as YYEEEE. The germline V and J ends were trimmed by 0 bases and 4 bases, with 12 bases remaining between them. The CDR3 extends over 15 amino acids. The CDR3 region is CASSLEAGLSDTQYF. The CDR3 DNA follows: TGTGCCAGCAGCTTGGAGGCAGGGCTGTCAGATACGCAGTATTTT.

In this sample, this clonotype turned up a few times. The chain employs TRBV11-1 and TRBJ2-7; 7 bases are shared with TRBD2. Germline V gene lookup returns CDR1 SGHAT and CDR2 FQDESV (reference sequence). V lost 3 bases to trimming and J lost 2 bases; unmatched junction nucleotides: 10. The CDR3 runs to 16 residues. The CDR3 nucleotides read TGTGCCAGCAGCTTGGCGTCTAGCGGCCCCACCTACGAGCAGTACTTC. This codes for CASSLASSGPTYEQYF.

The genes are TRBV7-9 and TRBJ2-7, with D possibly TRBD2 on 6 matching bases. The DNA end favors TRBJ2-5, so the J call may be wrong. The germline V gene has CDR1 SEHNR and CDR2 FQNEAQ (reference sequence). CDR3 length: 15 residues. The CDR3 is CASSLGGIREETQYF. CDR3 DNA: TGTGCCAGCAGCTTAGGCGGGATCCGGGAAGAGACCCAGTACTTC.

The chain links TRBV29-1 to TRBJ1-1; D may be TRBD1 (6 bases). The CDR3 totals 11 residues. From germline, CDR1 is SQVTM and CDR2 ANQGSEA. The V gene lost 5 bases and the J gene lost 4 bases, with 8 bases spanning the gap. The CDR3 DNA reads as TGCAGCGTTCTAGGGGGCACTGAAGCTTTCTTT. Its protein product is CSVLGGTEAFF. Combining the CDR3 with reference TRBV29-1 and TRBJ1-1 gives the whole variable domain SAVISQKPSRDICQRGTSLTIQCQVDSQVTMMFWYRQQPGQSLTLIATANQGSEATYESGFVIDKFPISRPNLTFSTLTVSNMSPEDSSIYLCSVLGGTEAFFGQGTRLTVV.

The rearrangement joins TRBV20-1 to TRBJ2-1; D call uncertain. The CDR3 runs to 15 residues. Trimming removed 1 base at V and 5 bases at J, with 15 bases between. Germline lookup yields CDR1 DFQATT and CDR2 SNEGSKA (reference sequence). The CDR3 is CSARARKRSDNEQFF. CDR3 in DNA: TGCAGTGCTAGAGCCCGGAAACGGAGCGACAATGAGCAGTTCTTC.